This T cell receptor beta chain came from a study of regulatory T cells in long-lasting Graves disease. Time point specified: newly diagnosed GD, antithyroid drugs for less than 3 months. PBMCs were the source of the RNA used for TCR sequencing. In building TCR beta libraries, iRepertoire HTBI primers were used together with Arm-PCR of CDR3 regions. TCRdb recomputed calls from the multiplex PCR reads with MiXCR, one row per CDR3 protein. The sample has 440,000 or so distinct CDR3 sequences, roughly 17% seen once. This clonotype was recorded at least ten times. CDR1 and CDR2 (germline): SGHTA, FQGNSA. V lost 5 bases, J lost 6 bases, and 6 bases stayed unmatched. The CDR3 spans 14 residues. The data also belong to a second study, concerning T cells in Graves' hyperthyroidism and ophthalmopathy.

The receptor's source is a woman aged 30 to 39 with Graves disease. The chain couples TRBV7-2 to TRBJ1-5; 8 bases agree with TRBD1. The sequencing used peripheral blood mononuclear cells (PBMCs), collected at new diagnosis, from a patient treated with antithyroid drugs. The CDR3 loop reads CASSIGQGSQPQHF. DNA for the CDR3: TGTGCCAGCAGCATCGGACAGGGCAGTCAGCCCCAGCATTTT.